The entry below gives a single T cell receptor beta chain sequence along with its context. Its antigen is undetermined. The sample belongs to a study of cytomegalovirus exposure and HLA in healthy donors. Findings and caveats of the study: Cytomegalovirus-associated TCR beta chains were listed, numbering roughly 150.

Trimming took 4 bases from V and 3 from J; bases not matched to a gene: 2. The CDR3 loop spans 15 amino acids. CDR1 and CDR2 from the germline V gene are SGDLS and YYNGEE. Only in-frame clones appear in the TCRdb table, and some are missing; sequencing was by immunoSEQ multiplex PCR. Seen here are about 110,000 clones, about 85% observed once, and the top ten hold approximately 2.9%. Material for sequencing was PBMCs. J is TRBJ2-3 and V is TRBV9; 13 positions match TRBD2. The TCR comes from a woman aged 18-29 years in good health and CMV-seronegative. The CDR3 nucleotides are TGTGCCAGCAGCCGACTAGCGGGGGGTACAGATACGCAGTATTTT. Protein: CASSRLAGGTDTQYF.